The rows below give T cell receptor beta chains drawn from one sample of a study of blood T cell repertoires in COVID-19. The assay was immunoSEQ multiplex PCR, and TCRdb's table has in-frame clones only and misses some. The sample holds roughly 260,000 clones, 82% seen once. Source material: peripheral blood. Receptor source: a woman between 18 and 30 years old with acute or convalescent COVID-19. CDR3s include the opening cysteine and the closing phenylalanine or tryptophan. Fields, in order: V gene, clone size, D gene, J gene, CDR3 protein, CDR3 DNA. A D gene is named only where the DNA matches it firmly. The size field is filled for only some rows; it gives once, few, many or a size class.

>TRBV7-9|.|TRBD1|TRBJ1-2
CASSLGRDRVNYGYTF
TGTGCCAGCAGCTTAGGCCGGGACAGGGTAAACTATGGCTACACCTTC
>TRBV4-2|once|TRBD1|TRBJ1-2
CASSQLTQGNHGYTF
TGTGCCAGCAGCCAATTGACACAGGGGAACCATGGCTACACCTTC
>TRBV9|.|TRBD2|TRBJ2-1
CASSARPGLAGGLPYNEQFF
TGTGCCAGCAGCGCCCGTCCGGGACTAGCGGGAGGACTCCCCTACAATGAGCAGTTCTTC
>TRBV19|once|TRBD1|TRBJ1-1
CASSKRAGGITEAFF
TGTGCCAGTAGTAAGCGGGCAGGGGGAATTACTGAAGCTTTCTTT
>TRBV6-5|once|.|TRBJ2-1
CASSLAPNSYNEQFF
TGTGCCAGCAGTTTAGCGCCTAACAGCTACAATGAGCAGTTCTTC
>TRBV11-2|once|.|TRBJ2-2
CASSSSGRELFF
TGTGCCAGCAGCTCTTCCGGTCGGGAGCTGTTTTTT
>TRBV3-1/TRBV3-2|.|.|TRBJ1-3
CASSQRGSSGNTIYF
TGTGCCAGCAGCCAGAGGGGGTCGTCTGGAAACACCATATATTTT
>TRBV2|.|.|TRBJ2-2
CASSAVGQTNTGELFF
TGTGCCAGCAGCGCCGTTGGGCAAACGAACACCGGGGAGCTGTTTTTT
>TRBV3-1/TRBV3-2|.|TRBD1|TRBJ2-5
CASSLWDRATETQYF
TGTGCCAGCAGCCTCTGGGACAGGGCGACCGAGACCCAGTACTTC
>TRBV19|.|TRBD1|TRBJ1-3
CASSFPRTGGHTIYF
TGTGCCAGTAGTTTTCCGCGGACAGGAGGGCACACCATATATTTT
>TRBV27|.|TRBD1|TRBJ1-4
CASSFRGQYEKLFF
TGTGCCAGCAGTTTTCGGGGACAGTATGAAAAACTGTTTTTT
>TRBV6-5|once|TRBD2|TRBJ2-1
CASTELAGRNNEQFF
TGTGCCAGCACGGAGCTAGCGGGTAGAAACAATGAGCAGTTCTTC
>TRBV10-3|.|TRBD2|TRBJ2-5
CAISQTSVAFKETQYF
TGTGCCATCAGCCAGACTAGCGTGGCATTTAAAGAGACCCAGTACTTC
>TRBV29-1|.|TRBD2|TRBJ2-3
CSAETSGLTDTQYF
TGCAGCGCAGAAACTAGCGGACTCACAGATACGCAGTATTTT
>TRBV30|.|.|TRBJ2-3
CAWSVPRSVSGFTDTQYF
TGTGCCTGGAGTGTACCTAGGAGTGTTAGCGGATTCACAGATACGCAGTATTTT
>TRBV30|.|.|TRBJ1-1
CAWSVTGPEAFF
TGTGCCTGGAGTGTAACAGGTCCTGAAGCTTTCTTT
>TRBV7-2|.|TRBD1|TRBJ2-3
CASSSPRDRGHADTQYF
TGTGCCAGCAGCTCGCCCCGGGACAGGGGGCACGCAGATACGCAGTATTTT
>TRBV7-2|.|.|TRBJ1-5
CASSLHLYSNQPQHF
TGTGCCAGCAGCTTACACTTATATAGCAATCAGCCCCAGCATTTT
>TRBV30|.|.|TRBJ2-1
CAGGRGYNEQFF
TGTGCTGGAGGGAGGGGGTACAATGAGCAGTTCTTC
>TRBV28|.|.|TRBJ2-5
CASSGGGEERTQYF
TGTGCCAGCAGTGGGGGTGGGGAGGAAAGGACCCAGTACTTC
>TRBV30|.|TRBD1|TRBJ1-2
CAWGGYRGSAGYTF
TGTGCCTGGGGAGGATACAGGGGGAGCGCTGGCTACACCTTC
>TRBV28|.|TRBD1|TRBJ1-2
CASSSGGTEVDGYTF
TGTGCCAGCAGCTCTGGGGGGACAGAGGTTGATGGCTACACCTTC
>TRBV14|.|TRBD1|TRBJ1-4
CASSQAGTDWEKLFF
TGTGCCAGCAGCCAAGCCGGGACAGACTGGGAAAAACTGTTTTTT
>TRBV2|.|TRBD1|TRBJ1-2
CASTLMGTGDGYTF
TGTGCCAGCACCCTTATGGGGACAGGGGATGGCTACACCTTC
>TRBV6-5|few|TRBD1|TRBJ2-7
CASSYGTGTHEQYF
TGTGCCAGCAGTTACGGGACAGGTACCCACGAGCAGTACTTC
>TRBV18|.|.|TRBJ1-5
CASSPYSGDQPQHF
TGTGCCAGCTCTCCCTATTCAGGGGACCAGCCCCAGCATTTT
>TRBV7-8|.|.|TRBJ2-7
CASSFSGTVSYEQYF
TGTGCCAGCAGCTTCTCCGGGACTGTCTCCTACGAGCAGTACTTC
>TRBV10-1|few|.|TRBJ2-3
CASTQLRPTDTQYF
TGCGCCAGCACCCAACTACGCCCCACAGATACGCAGTATTTT
>TRBV19|few|TRBD2|TRBJ2-1
CASNSGRSDEQFF
TGTGCCAGTAATAGCGGGAGAAGTGATGAGCAGTTCTTC
>TRBV2|.|TRBD2|TRBJ2-7
CASSPGLAGREQYF
TGTGCCAGCAGTCCGGGACTAGCGGGAAGGGAGCAGTACTTC
>TRBV9|.|TRBD2|TRBJ2-1
CASSVEGGPYNEQFF
TGTGCCAGCAGCGTGGAGGGAGGGCCCTACAATGAGCAGTTCTTC
>TRBV11-2|.|.|TRBJ2-7
CASSRIGQRPYEQYF
TGTGCCAGCAGCAGAATAGGACAAAGACCTTACGAGCAGTACTTC
>TRBV6-6|.|.|TRBJ1-2
CASSYLNRAGGYTF
TGTGCCAGCAGTTACCTTAACAGGGCAGGAGGCTACACCTTC
>TRBV10-3|once|TRBD2|TRBJ2-1
CAISEPLAGSDNEQFF
TGTGCCATCAGTGAACCCCTAGCGGGTAGCGACAATGAGCAGTTCTTC
>TRBV28|few|.|TRBJ1-2
CASSLYGQREYGYTF
TGTGCCAGCAGTTTATACGGACAGAGAGAATATGGCTACACCTTC
>TRBV7-9|.|.|TRBJ1-2
CASSLEGFYGYTF
TGTGCCAGCAGCTTGGAGGGGTTCTATGGCTACACCTTC
>TRBV28|.|TRBD2|TRBJ2-2
CASRLLAGDTGELFF
TGTGCCAGCAGGTTACTAGCGGGGGACACCGGGGAGCTGTTTTTT
>TRBV10-3|once|TRBD1|TRBJ1-2
CAISVQQGADGYTF
TGTGCCATCAGTGTCCAACAGGGGGCGGACGGCTACACCTTC
>TRBV6-5|.|.|TRBJ2-7
CASSLQGTYEQYF
TGTGCCAGCAGTTTACAGGGAACCTACGAGCAGTACTTC
>TRBV7-6|once|.|TRBJ1-3
CASSADRLSGNTIYF
TGTGCCAGCAGCGCCGACAGGCTCTCTGGAAACACCATATATTTT
>TRBV14|few|.|TRBJ2-7
CASSQWFSSPLSYEQYF
TGTGCCAGCAGCCAGTGGTTTTCTAGCCCCTTATCCTACGAGCAGTACTTC
>TRBV5-5|.|TRBD1|TRBJ1-4
CASSLVGQGDEKLFF
TGTGCCAGCAGCTTGGTGGGACAGGGGGATGAAAAACTGTTTTTT
>TRBV3-1/TRBV3-2|few|.|TRBJ2-7
CASSISGPYEQYF
TGTGCCAGCAGCATCAGCGGCCCCTACGAGCAGTACTTC
>TRBV5-1|.|.|TRBJ2-7
CASSLLTPSYEQYF
TGCGCCAGCAGCTTGTTAACACCCTCCTACGAGCAGTACTTC
>TRBV18|.|.|TRBJ2-3
CASSISGTDTQYF
TGTGCCAGCTCAATTTCGGGGACAGATACGCAGTATTTT
>TRBV7-9|.|TRBD1|TRBJ2-7
CASSYPGTGIYEQYF
TGTGCCAGCAGCTACCCCGGGACAGGGATCTACGAGCAGTACTTC
>TRBV6-2/TRBV6-3|once|TRBD1|TRBJ1-2
CASSHPRGRRYGYTF
TGTGCCAGCAGCCACCCCAGGGGGCGGAGGTATGGCTACACCTTC
>TRBV4-1|.|TRBD2|TRBJ2-1
CASSQDRRLAAYNEQFF
TGCGCCAGCAGCCAAGATCGACGGCTAGCGGCTTACAATGAGCAGTTCTTC
>TRBV18|.|.|TRBJ2-4
CASSARGSAVKNIQYF
TGTGCCAGCTCGGCGAGGGGGTCGGCGGTCAAAAACATTCAGTACTTC
>TRBV3-1/TRBV3-2|.|TRBD1|TRBJ2-1
CASSQEVSTGVFHWNNEQFF
TGTGCCAGCAGCCAAGAAGTTTCGACAGGGGTCTTTCATTGGAACAATGAGCAGTTCTTC
>TRBV5-4|.|.|TRBJ1-1
CASSLGLAWDTEAFF
TGTGCCAGCAGCTTGGGACTGGCCTGGGACACTGAAGCTTTCTTT
>TRBV27|.|TRBD1|TRBJ2-7
CASSQTGPRIQSQYF
TGTGCCAGCAGTCAGACAGGGCCGAGGATACAATCGCAGTACTTC
>TRBV28|once|.|TRBJ1-1
CASSFIMTEAFF
TGTGCCAGCAGTTTTATTATGACTGAAGCTTTCTTT